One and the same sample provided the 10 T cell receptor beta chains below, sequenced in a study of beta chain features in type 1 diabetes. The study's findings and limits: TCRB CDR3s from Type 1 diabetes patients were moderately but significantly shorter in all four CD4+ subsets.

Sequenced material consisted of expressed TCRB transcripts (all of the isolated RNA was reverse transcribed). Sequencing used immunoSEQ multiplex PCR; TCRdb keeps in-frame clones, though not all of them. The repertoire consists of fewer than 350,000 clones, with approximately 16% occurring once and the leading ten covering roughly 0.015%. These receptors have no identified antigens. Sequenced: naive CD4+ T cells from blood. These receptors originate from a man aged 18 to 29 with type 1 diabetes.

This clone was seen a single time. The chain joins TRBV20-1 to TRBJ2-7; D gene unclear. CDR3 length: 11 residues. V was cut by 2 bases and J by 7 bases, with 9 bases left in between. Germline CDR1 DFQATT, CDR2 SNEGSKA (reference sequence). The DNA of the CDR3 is TGCAGTGCTAGACTACTTCGGGAGCAGTACTTC. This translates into CSARLLREQYF.

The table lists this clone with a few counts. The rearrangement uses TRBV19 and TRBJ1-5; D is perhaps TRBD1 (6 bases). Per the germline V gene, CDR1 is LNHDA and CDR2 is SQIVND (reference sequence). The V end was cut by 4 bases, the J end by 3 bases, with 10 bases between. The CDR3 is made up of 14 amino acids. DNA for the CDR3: TGTGCCAGTAGTAAGAACAGGGCCAATCAGCCCCAGCATTTT. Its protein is CASSKNRANQPQHF.

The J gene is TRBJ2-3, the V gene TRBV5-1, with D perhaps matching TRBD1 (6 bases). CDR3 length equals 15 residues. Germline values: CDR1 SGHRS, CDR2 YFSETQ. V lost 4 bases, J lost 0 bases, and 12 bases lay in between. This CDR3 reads CASSQGQTSTDTQYF. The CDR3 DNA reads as TGCGCCAGCAGCCAAGGACAGACTAGCACAGATACGCAGTATTTT.

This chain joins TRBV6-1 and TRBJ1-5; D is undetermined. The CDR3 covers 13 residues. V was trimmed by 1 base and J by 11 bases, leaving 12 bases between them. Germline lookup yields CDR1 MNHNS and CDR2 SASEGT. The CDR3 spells CASSEGSGGAQHF. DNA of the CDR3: TGTGCCAGCAGTGAAGGTAGTGGAGGAGCCCAGCATTTT.

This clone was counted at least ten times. For the CDR3, the DNA is TGCAGCGCTAGCGATTACAATGAGCAGTTCTTC. This gives the protein CSASDYNEQFF. This sequence joins TRBV29-1 and TRBJ2-1, with D possibly TRBD2 on 6 matching bases. The CDR3 runs to 11 residues. Trimming cost V 7 bases and J 4 bases, with 8 bases left between them. CDR1 and CDR2 from the germline V gene are SQVTM and ANQGSEA.

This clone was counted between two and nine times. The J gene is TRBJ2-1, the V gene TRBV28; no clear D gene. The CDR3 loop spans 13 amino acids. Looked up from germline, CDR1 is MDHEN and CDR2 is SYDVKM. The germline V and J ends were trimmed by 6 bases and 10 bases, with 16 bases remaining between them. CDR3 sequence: CASSRPPLTEQFF. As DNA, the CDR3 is TGTGCCAGCAGCCGCCCCCCTCTCACAGAGCAGTTCTTC.

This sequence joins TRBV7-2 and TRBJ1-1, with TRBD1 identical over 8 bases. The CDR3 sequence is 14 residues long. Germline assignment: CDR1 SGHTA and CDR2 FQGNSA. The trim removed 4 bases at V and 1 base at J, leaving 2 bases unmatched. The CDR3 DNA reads TGTGCCAGCAGCTACAGGGGGAGGAACACTGAAGCTTTCTTT. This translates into CASSYRGRNTEAFF. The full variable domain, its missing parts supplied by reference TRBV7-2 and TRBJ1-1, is GAGVSQSPSNKVTEKGKDVELRCDPISGHTALYWYRQSLGQGLEFLIYFQGNSAPDKSGLPSDRFSAERTGGSVSTLTIQRTQQEDSAVYLCASSYRGRNTEAFFGQGTRLTVV.

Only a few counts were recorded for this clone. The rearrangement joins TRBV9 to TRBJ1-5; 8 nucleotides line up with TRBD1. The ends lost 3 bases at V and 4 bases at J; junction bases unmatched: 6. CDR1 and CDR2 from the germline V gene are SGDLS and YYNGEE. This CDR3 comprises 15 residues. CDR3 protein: CASSGRGQVNQPQHF. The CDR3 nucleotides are TGTGCCAGCAGCGGCAGGGGACAGGTTAATCAGCCCCAGCATTTT.

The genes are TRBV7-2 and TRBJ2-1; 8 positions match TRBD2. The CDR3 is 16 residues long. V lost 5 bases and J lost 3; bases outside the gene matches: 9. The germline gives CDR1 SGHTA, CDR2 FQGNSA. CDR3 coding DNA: TGTGCCAGCAGCCAAAGCCCCGCGGGGGGCTACAATGAGCAGTTCTTC. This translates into CASSQSPAGGYNEQFF.

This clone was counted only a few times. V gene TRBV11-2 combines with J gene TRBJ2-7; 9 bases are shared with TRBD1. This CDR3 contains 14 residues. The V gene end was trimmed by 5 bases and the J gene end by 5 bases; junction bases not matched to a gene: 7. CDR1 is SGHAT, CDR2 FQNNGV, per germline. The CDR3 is CASSPWTGAHEQYF. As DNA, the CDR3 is TGTGCCAGCAGCCCCTGGACAGGGGCTCACGAGCAGTACTTC.